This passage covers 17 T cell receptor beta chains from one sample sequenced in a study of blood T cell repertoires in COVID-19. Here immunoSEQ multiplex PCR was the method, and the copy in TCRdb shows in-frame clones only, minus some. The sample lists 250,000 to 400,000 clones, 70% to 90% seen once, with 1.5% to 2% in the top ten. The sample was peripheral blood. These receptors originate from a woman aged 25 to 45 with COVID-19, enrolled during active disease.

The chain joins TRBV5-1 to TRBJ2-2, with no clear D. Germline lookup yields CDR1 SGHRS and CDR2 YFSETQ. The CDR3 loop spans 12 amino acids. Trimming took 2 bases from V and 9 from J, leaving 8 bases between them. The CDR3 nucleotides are TGCGCCAGCAGCTTCCAACTGCGGGAGCTGTTTTTT. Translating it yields CASSFQLRELFF.

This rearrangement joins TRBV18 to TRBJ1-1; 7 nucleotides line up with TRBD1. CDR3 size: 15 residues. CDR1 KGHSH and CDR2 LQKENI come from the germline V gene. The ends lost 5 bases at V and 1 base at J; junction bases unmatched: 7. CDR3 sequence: CASSSPGQRNTEAFF. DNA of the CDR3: TGTGCCAGCTCATCCCCGGGACAGAGGAACACTGAAGCTTTCTTT. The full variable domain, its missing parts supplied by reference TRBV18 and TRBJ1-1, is NAGVMQNPRHLVRRRGQEARLRCSPMKGHSHVYWYRQLPEEGLKFMVYLQKENIIDESGMPKERFSAEFPKEGPSILRIQQVVRGDSAAYFCASSSPGQRNTEAFFGQGTRLTVV.

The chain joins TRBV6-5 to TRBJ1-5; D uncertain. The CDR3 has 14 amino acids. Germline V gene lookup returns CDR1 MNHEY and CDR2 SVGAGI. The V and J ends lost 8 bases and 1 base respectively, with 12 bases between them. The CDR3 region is CASGRPESNQPQHF. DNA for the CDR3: TGTGCCAGCGGGAGACCGGAGAGCAATCAGCCCCAGCATTTT.

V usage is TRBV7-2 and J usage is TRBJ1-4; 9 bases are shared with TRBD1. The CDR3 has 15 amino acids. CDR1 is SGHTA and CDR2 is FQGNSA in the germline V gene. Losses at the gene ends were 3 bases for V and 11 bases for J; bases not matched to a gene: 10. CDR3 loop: CASSFPDRGAGKLFF. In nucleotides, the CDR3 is TGTGCCAGCAGCTTCCCTGACAGGGGGGCGGGGAAACTGTTTTTT.

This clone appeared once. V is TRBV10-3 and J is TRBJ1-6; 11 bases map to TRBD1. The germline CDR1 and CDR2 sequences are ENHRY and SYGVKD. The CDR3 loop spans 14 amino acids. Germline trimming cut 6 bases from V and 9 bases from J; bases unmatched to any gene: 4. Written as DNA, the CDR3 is TGTGCCATCAGGTCCGGGACAGGGGGTTCACCCCTCCACTTT. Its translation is CAIRSGTGGSPLHF.

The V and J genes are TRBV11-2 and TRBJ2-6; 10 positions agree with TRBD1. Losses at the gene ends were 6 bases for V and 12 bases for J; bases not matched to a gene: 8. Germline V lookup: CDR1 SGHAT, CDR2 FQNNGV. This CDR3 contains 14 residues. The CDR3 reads CASSLQTGGTVLTF. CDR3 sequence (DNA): TGTGCCAGCAGTTTACAGACAGGGGGCACCGTCCTGACTTTC.

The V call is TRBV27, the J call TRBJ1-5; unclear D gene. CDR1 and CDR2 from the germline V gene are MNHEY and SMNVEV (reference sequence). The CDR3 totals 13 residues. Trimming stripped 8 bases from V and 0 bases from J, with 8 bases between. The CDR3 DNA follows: TGTGCCAGCGGCGGATATAGCAATCAGCCCCAGCATTTT. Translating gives CASGGYSNQPQHF.

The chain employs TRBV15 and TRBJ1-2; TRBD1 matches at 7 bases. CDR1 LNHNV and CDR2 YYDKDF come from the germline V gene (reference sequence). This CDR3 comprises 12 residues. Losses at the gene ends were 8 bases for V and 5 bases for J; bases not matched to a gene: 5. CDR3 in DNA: TGTGCCACCTCGACAGGGAAGTATGGCTACACCTTC. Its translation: CATSTGKYGYTF. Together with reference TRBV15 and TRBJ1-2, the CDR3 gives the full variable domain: DAMVIQNPRYQVTQFGKPVTLSCSQTLNHNVMYWYQQKSSQAPKLLFHYYDKDFNNEADTPDNFQSRRPNTSFCFLDIRSPGLGDTAMYLCATSTGKYGYTFGSGTRLTVV.

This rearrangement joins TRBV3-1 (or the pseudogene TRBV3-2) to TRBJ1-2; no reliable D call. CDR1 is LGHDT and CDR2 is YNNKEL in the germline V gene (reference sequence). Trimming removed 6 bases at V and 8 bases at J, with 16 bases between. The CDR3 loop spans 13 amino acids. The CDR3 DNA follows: TGTGCCAGCAGACCCGGAGGAGGTACGGGCTACACCTTC. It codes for CASRPGGGTGYTF.

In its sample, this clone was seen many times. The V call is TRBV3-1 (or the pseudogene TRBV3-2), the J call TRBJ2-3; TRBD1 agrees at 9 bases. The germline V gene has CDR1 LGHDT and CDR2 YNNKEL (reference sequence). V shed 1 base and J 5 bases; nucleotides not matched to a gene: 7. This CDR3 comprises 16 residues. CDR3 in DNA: TGTGCCAGCAGCCAAGCCTCCGGGACAGGGAAAGATACGCAGTATTTT. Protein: CASSQASGTGKDTQYF.

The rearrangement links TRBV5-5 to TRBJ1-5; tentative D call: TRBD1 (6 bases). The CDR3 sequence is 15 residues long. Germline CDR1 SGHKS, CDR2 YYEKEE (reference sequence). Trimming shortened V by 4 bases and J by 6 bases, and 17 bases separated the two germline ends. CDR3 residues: CASSPRGGLGQPQHF. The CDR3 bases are TGTGCCAGCAGCCCTCGCGGGGGGCTGGGTCAGCCCCAGCATTTT.

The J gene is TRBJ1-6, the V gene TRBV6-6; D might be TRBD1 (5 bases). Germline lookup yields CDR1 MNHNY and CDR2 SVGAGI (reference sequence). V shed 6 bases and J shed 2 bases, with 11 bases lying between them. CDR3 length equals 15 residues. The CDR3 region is CASSLDSAYNSPLHF. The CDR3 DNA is TGTGCCAGCAGCCTCGACAGTGCCTATAATTCACCCCTCCACTTT.

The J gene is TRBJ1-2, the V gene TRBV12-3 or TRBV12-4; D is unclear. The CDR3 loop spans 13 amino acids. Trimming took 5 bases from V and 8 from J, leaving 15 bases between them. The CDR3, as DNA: TGTGCCAGCAGTACAAGCACAGATCGGGGCTACACCTTC. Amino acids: CASSTSTDRGYTF.

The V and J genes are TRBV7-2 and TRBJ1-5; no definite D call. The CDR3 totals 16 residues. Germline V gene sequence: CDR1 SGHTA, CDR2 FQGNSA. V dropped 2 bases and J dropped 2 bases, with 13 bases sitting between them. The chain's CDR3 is CASSLRASLGNQPQHF. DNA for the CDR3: TGTGCCAGCAGCTTACGCGCAAGCCTTGGCAATCAGCCCCAGCATTTT.

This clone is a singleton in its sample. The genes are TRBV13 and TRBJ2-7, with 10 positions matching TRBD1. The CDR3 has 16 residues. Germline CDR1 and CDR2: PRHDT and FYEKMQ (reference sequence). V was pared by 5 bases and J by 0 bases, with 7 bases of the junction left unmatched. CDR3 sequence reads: CASSTGTGVGSYEQYF. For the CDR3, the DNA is TGTGCCAGCAGCACCGGGACAGGGGTCGGCTCCTACGAGCAGTACTTC.

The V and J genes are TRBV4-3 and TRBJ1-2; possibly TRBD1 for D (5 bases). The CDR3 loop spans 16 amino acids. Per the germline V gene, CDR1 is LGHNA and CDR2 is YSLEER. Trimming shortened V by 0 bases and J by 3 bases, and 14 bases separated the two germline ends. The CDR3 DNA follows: TGCGCCAGCAGCCAAGATTTCGGGGGTTCCCACTATGGCTACACCTTC. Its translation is CASSQDFGGSHYGYTF.

The CDR3 loop reads CASSQDGAGGELFF. The CDR3 nucleotides are TGTGCCAGCAGCCAAGATGGCGCGGGCGGGGAGCTGTTTTTT. This chain links TRBV3-1 (or the pseudogene TRBV3-2) with TRBJ2-2; D perhaps matches TRBD2 (5 bases). Trimming stripped 0 bases from V and 7 bases from J, with 9 bases between. Germline assignment: CDR1 LGHDT and CDR2 YNNKEL (reference sequence). The CDR3 spans 14 residues.